This T cell receptor beta chain was found in a study of blood T cell repertoires in COVID-19. Turning to the study itself: Samples representing acute and convalescent COVID-19 were sourced from the United States, Italy and Spain. The cDNA or gDNA used as material had been derived from T cells, B-cell-depleted T cells, or PBMCs.

Seattle patients were enrolled during active infection and followed longitudinally. Germline V gene lookup returns CDR1 SGHKS and CDR2 YYEKEE (reference sequence). The CDR3 totals 14 residues. V was trimmed by 4 bases and J by 6 bases, leaving 17 bases between them. The table lists this clone with a count of one. As processed by the authors: Estimation of nucleated cell counts was performed using reference gene primer amplification. Assay: immunoSEQ multiplex PCR; the TCRdb copy retains only in-frame clones and omits some. V, J and clone size were drawn from that table, and D and trimming were deduced from the DNA. Among around 300,000 clones listed, 90% were seen once.

This chain uses TRBV5-5 with TRBJ2-7, with a weak D call TRBD1 (6 bases). The sequence came from a woman aged 35 to 49 with COVID-19, enrolled during active disease. Input material: peripheral blood. CDR3 DNA: TGTGCCAGCAGCCCGGCACAGGGCCTCGGCGAGCAGTACTTC. It encodes CASSPAQGLGEQYF.